This record looks at one TCR beta chain sequence and its context. V was clipped by 9 bases and J by 5 bases; unmatched bases: 4. CDR3 length equals 12 residues. Sequenced by immunoSEQ multiplex PCR; TCRdb stores in-frame clones only, minus some. The sample records 170,000 or so clones, about 93% being singletons. The data belong to a study of control samples from healthy donors and cancer patients. Sequencing was carried out using blood. The source is a man aged 18-30 years in good health. The chain is built from TRBV12-3 or TRBV12-4 and TRBJ2-3, with 8 bases identical to TRBD2. In DNA, the CDR3 is TGTGCCAGTTTCGCGGGGGGAGATACGCAGTATTTT. Translation: CASFAGGDTQYF.